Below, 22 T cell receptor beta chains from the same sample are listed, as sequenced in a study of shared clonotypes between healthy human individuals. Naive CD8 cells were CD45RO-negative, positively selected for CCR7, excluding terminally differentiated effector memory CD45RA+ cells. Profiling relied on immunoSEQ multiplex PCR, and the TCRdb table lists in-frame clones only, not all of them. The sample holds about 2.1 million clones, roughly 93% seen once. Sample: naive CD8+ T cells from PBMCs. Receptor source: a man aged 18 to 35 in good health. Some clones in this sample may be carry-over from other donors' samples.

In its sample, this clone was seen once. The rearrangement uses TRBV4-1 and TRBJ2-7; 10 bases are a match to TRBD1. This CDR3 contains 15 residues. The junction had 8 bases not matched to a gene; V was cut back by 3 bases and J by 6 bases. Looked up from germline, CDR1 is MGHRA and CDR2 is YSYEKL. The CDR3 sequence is CASSHPGTGDREQYF. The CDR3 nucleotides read TGCGCCAGCAGCCACCCCGGGACAGGGGATCGCGAGCAGTACTTC.

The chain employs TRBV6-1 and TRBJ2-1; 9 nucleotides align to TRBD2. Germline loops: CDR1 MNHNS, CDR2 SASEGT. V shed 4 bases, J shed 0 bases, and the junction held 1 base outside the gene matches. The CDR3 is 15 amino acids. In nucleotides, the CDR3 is TGTGCCAGCAGTGGTAGCGGGAGCTCCTACAATGAGCAGTTCTTC. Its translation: CASSGSGSSYNEQFF.

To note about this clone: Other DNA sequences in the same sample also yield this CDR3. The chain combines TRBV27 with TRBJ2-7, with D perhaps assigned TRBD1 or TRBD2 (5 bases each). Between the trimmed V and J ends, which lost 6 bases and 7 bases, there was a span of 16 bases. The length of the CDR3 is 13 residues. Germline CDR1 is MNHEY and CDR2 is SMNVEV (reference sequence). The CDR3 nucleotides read TGTGCCAGCAGCCCGGGACGGACGCGGGAGCAGTACTTC. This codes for CASSPGRTREQYF.

The CDR3 region is CASSSSAGLYNEQFF. CDR3 sequence (DNA): TGTGCCAGCAGCTCATCAGCGGGCCTCTACAATGAGCAGTTCTTC. The chain couples TRBV7-3 to TRBJ2-1, with D tentatively TRBD2 (6 bases). The germline CDR1 and CDR2 sequences are SGHTA and FQGTGA. The CDR3 extends over 15 amino acids. V dropped 4 bases and J dropped 3 bases, with 13 bases sitting between them.

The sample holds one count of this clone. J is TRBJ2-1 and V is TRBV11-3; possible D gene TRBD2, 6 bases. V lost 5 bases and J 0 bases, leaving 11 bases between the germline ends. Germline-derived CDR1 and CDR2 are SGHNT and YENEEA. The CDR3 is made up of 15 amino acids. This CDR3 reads CASSVTSSSYNEQFF. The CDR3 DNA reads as TGTGCCAGCAGCGTGACTAGTAGCTCCTACAATGAGCAGTTCTTC.

The CDR3 sequence is CASSPRWGSTYNEQFF. CDR3 DNA: TGTGCCAGTAGCCCGCGGTGGGGGTCGACCTACAATGAGCAGTTCTTC. The J gene is TRBJ2-1, the V gene TRBV19; D might be TRBD1 or TRBD2, each matching 5 bases. CDR3 length equals 16 residues. Germline V gene sequence: CDR1 LNHDA, CDR2 SQIVND (reference sequence). Trimming took off 6 bases at V and 2 bases at J, with 17 bases between the two ends.

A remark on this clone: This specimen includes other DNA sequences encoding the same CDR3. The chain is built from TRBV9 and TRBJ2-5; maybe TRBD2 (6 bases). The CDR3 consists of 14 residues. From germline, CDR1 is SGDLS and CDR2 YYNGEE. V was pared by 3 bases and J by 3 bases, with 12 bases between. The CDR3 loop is CASSAGTAEETQYF. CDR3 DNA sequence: TGTGCCAGCAGCGCCGGGACTGCAGAAGAGACCCAGTACTTC.

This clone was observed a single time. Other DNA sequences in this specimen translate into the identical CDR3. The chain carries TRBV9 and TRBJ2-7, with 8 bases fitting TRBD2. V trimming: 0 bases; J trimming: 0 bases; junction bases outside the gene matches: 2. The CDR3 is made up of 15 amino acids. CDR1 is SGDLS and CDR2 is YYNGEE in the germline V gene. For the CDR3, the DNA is TGTGCCAGCAGCGTAGGAAGCGGGAGCTCCTACGAGCAGTACTTC. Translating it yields CASSVGSGSSYEQYF.

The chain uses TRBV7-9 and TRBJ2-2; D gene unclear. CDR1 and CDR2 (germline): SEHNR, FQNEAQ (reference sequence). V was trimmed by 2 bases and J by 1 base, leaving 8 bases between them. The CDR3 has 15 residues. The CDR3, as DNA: TGTGCCAGCAGCTTAATGGAGCGGAACACCGGGGAGCTGTTTTTT. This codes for CASSLMERNTGELFF.

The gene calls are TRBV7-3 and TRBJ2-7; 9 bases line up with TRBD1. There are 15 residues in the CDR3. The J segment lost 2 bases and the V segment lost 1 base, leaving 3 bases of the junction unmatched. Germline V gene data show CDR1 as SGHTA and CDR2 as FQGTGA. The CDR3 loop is CASSLSGTGTYEQYF. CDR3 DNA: TGTGCCAGCAGCTTAAGCGGGACAGGGACCTACGAGCAGTACTTC.

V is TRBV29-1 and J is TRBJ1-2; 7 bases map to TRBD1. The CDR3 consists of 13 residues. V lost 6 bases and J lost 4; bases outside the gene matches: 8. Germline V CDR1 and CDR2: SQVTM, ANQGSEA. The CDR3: CSVIAGTAYGYTF. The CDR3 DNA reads TGCAGCGTGATTGCCGGGACAGCCTATGGCTACACCTTC.

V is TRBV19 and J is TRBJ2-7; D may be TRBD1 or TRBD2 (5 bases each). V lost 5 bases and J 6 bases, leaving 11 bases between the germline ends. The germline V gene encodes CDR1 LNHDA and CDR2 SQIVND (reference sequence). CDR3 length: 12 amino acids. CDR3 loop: CASSYGTAEQYF. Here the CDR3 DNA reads TGTGCCAGTAGTTACGGGACCGCCGAGCAGTACTTC.

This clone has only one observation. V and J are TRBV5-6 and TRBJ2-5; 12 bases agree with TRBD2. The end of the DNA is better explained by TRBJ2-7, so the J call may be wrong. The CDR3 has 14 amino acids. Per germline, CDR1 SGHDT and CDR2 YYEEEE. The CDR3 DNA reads TGTGCCAGCAGCTTGACTAGCGGGAGGTACGAGCAGTACTTC. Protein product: CASSLTSGRYEQYF.

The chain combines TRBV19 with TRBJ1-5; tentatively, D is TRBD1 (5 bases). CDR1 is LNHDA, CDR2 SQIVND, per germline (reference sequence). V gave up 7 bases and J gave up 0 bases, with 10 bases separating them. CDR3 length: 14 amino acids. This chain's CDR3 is CASTLDISNQPQHF. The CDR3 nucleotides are TGTGCCAGTACCTTGGACATTAGCAATCAGCCCCAGCATTTT.

CDR3 in amino acids: CASLVSPETQYF. In nucleotides, the CDR3 is TGTGCCAGCTTAGTTTCTCCGGAGACCCAGTACTTC. The chain links TRBV7-9 to TRBJ2-5; no definite D call. The CDR3 consists of 12 residues. Germline V gene lookup returns CDR1 SEHNR and CDR2 FQNEAQ (reference sequence). V shed 8 bases and J shed 5 bases, with 12 bases lying between them.

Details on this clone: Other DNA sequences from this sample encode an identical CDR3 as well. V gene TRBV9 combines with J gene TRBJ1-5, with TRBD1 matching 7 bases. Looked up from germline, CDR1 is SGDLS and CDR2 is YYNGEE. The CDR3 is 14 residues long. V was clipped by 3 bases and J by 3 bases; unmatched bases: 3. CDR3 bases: TGTGCCAGCAGCGGACAGGGCGACAATCAGCCCCAGCATTTT. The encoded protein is CASSGQGDNQPQHF.

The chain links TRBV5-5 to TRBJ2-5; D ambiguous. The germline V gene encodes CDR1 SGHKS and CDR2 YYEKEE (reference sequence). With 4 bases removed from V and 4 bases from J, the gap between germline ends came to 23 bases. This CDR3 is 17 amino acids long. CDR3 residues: CASSPDGPSYFAETQYF. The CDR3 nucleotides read TGTGCCAGCAGCCCGGACGGCCCCTCCTATTTCGCAGAGACCCAGTACTTC.

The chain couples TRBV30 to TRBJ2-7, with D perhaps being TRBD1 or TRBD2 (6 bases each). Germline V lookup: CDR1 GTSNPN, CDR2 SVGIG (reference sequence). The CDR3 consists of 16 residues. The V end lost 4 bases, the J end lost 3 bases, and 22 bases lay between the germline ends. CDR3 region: CAWTGAGRLQGYEQYF. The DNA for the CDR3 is TGTGCCTGGACGGGGGCAGGGCGACTACAGGGCTACGAGCAGTACTTC.

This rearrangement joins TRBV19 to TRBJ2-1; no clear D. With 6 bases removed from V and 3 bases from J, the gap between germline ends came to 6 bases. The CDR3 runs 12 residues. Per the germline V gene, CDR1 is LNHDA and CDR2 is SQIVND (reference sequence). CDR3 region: CASSAGYNEQFF. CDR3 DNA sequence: TGTGCCAGTAGCGCTGGCTACAATGAGCAGTTCTTC. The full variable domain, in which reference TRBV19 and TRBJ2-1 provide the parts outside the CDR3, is DGGITQSPKYLFRKEGQNVTLSCEQNLNHDAMYWYRQDPGQGLRLIYYSQIVNDFQKGDIAEGYSVSREKKESFPLTVTSAQKNPTAFYLCASSAGYNEQFFGPGTRLTVL.

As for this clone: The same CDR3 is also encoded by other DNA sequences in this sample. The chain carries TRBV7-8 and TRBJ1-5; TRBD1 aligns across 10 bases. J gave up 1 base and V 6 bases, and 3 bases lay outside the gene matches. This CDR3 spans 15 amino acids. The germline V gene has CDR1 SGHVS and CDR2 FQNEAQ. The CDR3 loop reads CASSQGQGSNQPQHF. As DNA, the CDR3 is TGTGCCAGCAGTCAGGGACAGGGGAGCAATCAGCCCCAGCATTTT.

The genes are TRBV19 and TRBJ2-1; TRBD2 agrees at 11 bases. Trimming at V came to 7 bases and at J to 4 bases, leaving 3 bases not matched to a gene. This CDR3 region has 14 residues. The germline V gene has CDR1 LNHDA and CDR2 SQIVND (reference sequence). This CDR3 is CASTRTSGYNEQFF. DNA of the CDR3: TGTGCCAGTACCCGGACTAGCGGGTACAATGAGCAGTTCTTC.

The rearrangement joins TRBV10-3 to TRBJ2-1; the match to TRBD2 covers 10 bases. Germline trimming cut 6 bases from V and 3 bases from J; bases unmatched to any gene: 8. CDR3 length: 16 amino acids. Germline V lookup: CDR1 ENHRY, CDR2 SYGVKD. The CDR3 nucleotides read TGTGCCATCAGAGACCTAGCGGGAGCTGTCTACAATGAGCAGTTCTTC. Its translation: CAIRDLAGAVYNEQFF.